This note documents a single T cell receptor (beta chain) sequence. V trimming: 4 bases; J trimming: 0 bases; junction bases outside the gene matches: 12. The CDR3 totals 18 residues. Germline values: CDR1 MNHEY, CDR2 SVGAGI. TCRdb re-analysed the 5' RACE reads in MiXCR, keeping a single row per CDR3 protein. The table shows tens of thousands of distinct CDR3 sequences, with 20% to 25% occurring only once. J is TRBJ2-4 and V is TRBV6-5; 7 positions match TRBD2. The sequenced sample consisted of memory CD4+ T cells sorted from a lymph node. Subset noted: memory CD4+ T cells, CD4+CD45RO+CD25-. This TCR derives from a female donor with breast cancer. This chain's CDR3 is CASSSISLASGAKNIQYF. CDR3 sequence (DNA): TGTGCCAGCAGTTCGATATCTCTGGCTAGCGGAGCCAAAAACATTCAGTACTTC.